This T cell receptor (beta chain) was sequenced in a study of shared clonotypes between healthy human individuals. Study overall: Three plates each covered CD4 naive and memory; CD8 naive two, CD8 memory one.

CDR1 and CDR2 from the germline V gene are SGHTA and FQGTGA. Trimming removed 3 bases at V and 0 bases at J, with 16 bases between. This CDR3 is 17 amino acids long. Findings and caveats of the study: Generally, estimated richness proved larger in naive subsets than it did in memory subsets. Rarefaction curves obtained for sorted subsets showed sequencing incomplete despite large depth. Generation of non-shared clonotypes was less probable than generation of clonotypes shared by all four donors.

In the case of this clone: The antigen remains unidentified.

Sequencing was performed with immunoSEQ multiplex PCR; in TCRdb, only in-frame clones are kept and a portion is missing. The sample records about 2.4 million clones, over 85% being singletons. This TCR came from a man younger than 35 in good health. Some clones in this sample may be carry-over from other donors' samples. What was sequenced was naive CD4+ T cells from PBMCs. The subset here: CD45RA+ positively selected. This chain uses TRBV7-3 with TRBJ2-3; D remains unclear. The CDR3 DNA is TGTGCCAGCAGCTTTGCCCCATCCGGCGGTAGCACAGATACGCAGTATTTT. Amino acids: CASSFAPSGGSTDTQYF.